This T cell receptor (beta chain) was captured by sequencing in a study of T-cell reconstitution after alpha-beta-depleted transplantation in children. This clonotype was seen ten or more times. Its specificity is not known. Preparation of the TCRbeta library involved a method that used unique molecular identifiers. Using its own MiXCR run on the PCR reads, TCRdb lists one record per CDR3 protein. Of 220,000 or so distinct CDR3 sequences in the sample, roughly 8.2% were seen once. General observations from the study: From newly produced T cells came most of the T-cell counts and diversity one year after transplant. After transplant, high TCRbeta diversity at day 60 in some patients arose from surviving recipient T cells and thymic progenitors. Reportedly, alpha-beta T cells present about two months post-transplant originated from several hundred expanded clones of graft origin.

V was clipped by 0 bases and J by 4 bases, with 11 bases between them. CDR1 is SGHRS and CDR2 is YFSETQ in the germline V gene. CDR3 length: 15 amino acids. This TCR came from a male patient under 18 who had a stem cell transplant for acute lymphoblastic leukemia, so the T cells may come from the graft donor. The sequencing here drew on PBMCs, mostly from graft donor cells, taken 180 days after TCRalphabeta/CD19-depleted stem cell transplant. The rearrangement joins TRBV5-1 to TRBJ1-3; a weak D match, TRBD1 (5 bases). CDR3 in DNA: TGCGCCAGCAGCTTGGCAAGGGGATCAGGAAACACCATATATTTT. It is translated as CASSLARGSGNTIYF.